Listed below are T cell receptor beta chains from one sample, sequenced in a study of cytomegalovirus exposure and HLA in healthy donors. Some clones are missing from TCRdb's copy, which holds only in-frame ones; the method was immunoSEQ multiplex PCR. The sample includes 130,000 or so clones, more than 65% seen only once; the top ten take 3.5% to 5%. The sequenced sample was PBMCs. The receptors were gathered from a male donor in good health and CMV-seropositive. The CDR3 runs from the conserved cysteine through the conserved F or W. Each record gives: V gene, CDR3 length, clone size, J gene, D gene, CDR3 DNA, CDR3 protein. A D gene is named only where the DNA matches it firmly. For some rows the clone size is stated as once, few or many, or as a class when expanded; others skip it.

>TRBV2|14|-|TRBJ2-1|-
TGTGCCAGCAGTGCCGGCTTAGGGGCGTGGAAGCAGTTCTTC
CASSAGLGAWKQFF
>TRBV19|15|-|TRBJ2-3|-
TGTGCCAGTAGTATGGGGCCTTACCACACAGATACGCAGTATTTT
CASSMGPYHTDTQYF
>TRBV5-4|15|-|TRBJ1-5|-
TGTGCCAGCAGCTTGGATCTGGGTCCGGGGAGGCCCCAGCATTTT
CASSLDLGPGRPQHF
>TRBV5-6|13|-|TRBJ1-1|-
TGTGCCAGCAGCTTGCGGGGTGCCCCCCAAGCTTTCTTT
CASSLRGAPQAFF
>TRBV10-3|14|-|TRBJ2-7|-
TGTGCCATCAGAACCGGGACTTTTCCCTACGAGCAGTACTTC
CAIRTGTFPYEQYF
>TRBV4-1|16|-|TRBJ2-7|-
TGCGCCAGCAGCCAAGATGGGGCAGGTCGATCCTACGAGCAGTACTTC
CASSQDGAGRSYEQYF
>TRBV4-2|16|-|TRBJ2-3|TRBD2
TGTGCCAGCAGCCAAGAGGGACTAGCGGGATCAGATACGCAGTATTTT
CASSQEGLAGSDTQYF
>TRBV29-1|15|-|TRBJ1-2|TRBD1
TGCAGCGTAGACAACTCGGACAGGGGTGGGTATGGCTACACCTTC
CSVDNSDRGGYGYTF
>TRBV7-6|16|-|TRBJ2-7|TRBD1
TGTGCCAGCAGCTTACGACTGGGACAGGGGGAGGACGAGCAGTACTTC
CASSLRLGQGEDEQYF
>TRBV4-1|15|-|TRBJ1-6|-
TGCGCCAGCAGCCAAGAGCGGGTAGCTAATTCACCCCTCCACTTT
CASSQERVANSPLHF
>TRBV18|14|once|TRBJ2-7|-
TGTGCCAGCTCACCAGTAGACAGGAACTACGAGCAGTACTTC
CASSPVDRNYEQYF
>TRBV28|16|-|TRBJ2-1|TRBD2
TGTGCCAGCAGAGCATCCGGGACTAGCGGGGAATACGAGCAGTTCTTC
CASRASGTSGEYEQFF
>TRBV7-6|13|-|TRBJ1-5|-
TGTGCCAGCAGCTTAAATCTCAATCAGCCCCAGCATTTT
CASSLNLNQPQHF
>TRBV9|16|-|TRBJ1-4|TRBD1
TGTGCCAGCAGCGATGGGACAGATGCAACTAATGAAAAACTGTTTTTT
CASSDGTDATNEKLFF
>TRBV19|17|-|TRBJ2-6|-
TGTGCCAGTAGTATTCGGACAGTATCCTCTGGGGCCAACGTCCTGACTTTC
CASSIRTVSSGANVLTF
>TRBV2|13|-|TRBJ2-7|-
TGTGCCAGCAGTTTCGACAGAGGCTACGAGCAGTACTTC
CASSFDRGYEQYF
>TRBV5-6|14|-|TRBJ2-2|-
TGTGCCAGCAGTGAGGCCGGGGTCACCGGGGAGCTGTTTTTT
CASSEAGVTGELFF
>TRBV6-1|15|few|TRBJ1-6|-
TGTGCCAGCAGTGAATCCGGGGGTGGCAATTCACCCCTCCACTTT
CASSESGGGNSPLHF
>TRBV5-1|17|-|TRBJ2-2|-
TGCGCCAGCGGACAGGGTCGGGACTACTATGACACCGGGGAGCTGTTTTTT
CASGQGRDYYDTGELFF
>TRBV19|14|-|TRBJ2-1|-
TGTGCCAGTAGTATATCGTCTAGAAACAATGAGCAGTTCTTC
CASSISSRNNEQFF
>TRBV2|13|-|TRBJ1-2|-
TGTGCCAGCAACCCAGGGCCAATCTATGGCTACACCTTC
CASNPGPIYGYTF
>TRBV28|15|-|TRBJ2-5|TRBD1
TGTGCCAGCAGTTTAACGGGGACAGTACAAGAGACCCAGTACTTC
CASSLTGTVQETQYF
>TRBV30|13|-|TRBJ1-1|-
TGTGCCGTTACTAGCCAGCTGAACACTGAAGCTTTCTTT
CAVTSQLNTEAFF
>TRBV19|14|-|TRBJ1-5|-
TGTGCCAGTAGTACGGCAGGTAGGAATCAGCCCCAGCATTTT
CASSTAGRNQPQHF
>TRBV30|14|-|TRBJ2-5|TRBD2
TGTGCCTGGAGTCCGGGACTAGGAGAAGAGACCCAGTACTTC
CAWSPGLGEETQYF
>TRBV28|14|-|TRBJ1-2|TRBD1
TGTGCCAGCAGCCTTAGACAGGGGTGGCATGGCTACACCTTC
CASSLRQGWHGYTF
>TRBV7-6|13|-|TRBJ1-2|-
TGTGCCAGCAGTCGTACACCGAACTATGGCTACACCTTC
CASSRTPNYGYTF
>TRBV5-5|14|-|TRBJ2-1|-
TGTGCCAGCAGCTTGGCCGCAACGGTCAATGAGCAGTTCTTC
CASSLAATVNEQFF
>TRBV10-3|11|-|TRBJ1-1|-
TGTGCCATCTCGGGGGATACTGAAGCTTTCTTT
CAISGDTEAFF
>TRBV7-9|13|-|TRBJ2-3|-
TGTGCCAGCAGCCCGGTGTTGGCAGATACGCAGTATTTT
CASSPVLADTQYF
>TRBV28|18|few|TRBJ1-5|TRBD1
TGTGCCAGTCTTGAGGGACAGGGGCTCGTCAGGAGCAATCAGCCCCAGCATTTT
CASLEGQGLVRSNQPQHF
>TRBV28|14|-|TRBJ1-5|TRBD1
TGTGCCAGCAGGCTTGACAGGGCCAATCAGCCCCAGCATTTT
CASRLDRANQPQHF
>TRBV6-5|15|few|TRBJ1-2|-
TGTGCCAGCAGTTACGACGGACACGGCAACTATGGCTACACCTTC
CASSYDGHGNYGYTF
>TRBV27|15|-|TRBJ2-3|-
TGTGCCAGCAGTCACAGGACGCTGAACACAGATACGCAGTATTTT
CASSHRTLNTDTQYF
>TRBV5-1|18|-|TRBJ2-3|TRBD2
TGCGCCAGCAGCTTGGATCGGGCTAGCGGGGCGATCTTAGATACGCAGTATTTT
CASSLDRASGAILDTQYF
>TRBV4-1|15|-|TRBJ2-2|-
TGCGCCAGCGGGTGGGGGCAAGGGTACACCGGGGAGCTGTTTTTT
CASGWGQGYTGELFF
>TRBV18|15|-|TRBJ2-1|-
TGTGCCAGCTCACCAGTGGAGAGCTCCTACAATGAGCAGTTCTTC
CASSPVESSYNEQFF
>TRBV28|16|-|TRBJ2-1|TRBD2
TGTGCCAGCAGTCACTTGGGACTAGCGGGAGATAATGAGCAGTTCTTC
CASSHLGLAGDNEQFF
>TRBV7-2|16|-|TRBJ1-3|TRBD1
TGTGCCAGCAGCCCTCACAGGGGAGGCTCTGGAAACACCATATATTTT
CASSPHRGGSGNTIYF
>TRBV27|15|-|TRBJ2-7|TRBD2
TGTGCCAGCAGAGACACTAGCGGGAGGCCCTACGAGCAGTACTTC
CASRDTSGRPYEQYF